The source of this T cell receptor beta chain is a study of naive and memory T cell subsets. There are 15 residues in the CDR3. Unmatched junction bases numbered 9, after V lost 3 bases and J lost 5 bases. Germline assignment: CDR1 GTSNPN and CDR2 SVGIG (reference sequence). Both TRBC1 and TRBC2 were covered by a beta constant-region primer of two equimolar oligonucleotides. Ligated cDNA was amplified by four rounds of PCR with nested alpha and beta constant-region primers and SP2. TCRdb re-analysed the UMI-ligation and nested PCR reads in MiXCR, keeping a single row per CDR3 protein. The table records fewer than 150,000 distinct CDR3 sequences, 15% to 20% of them present only once. Study-wide results and caveats: A few larger clonotypes appeared in naive repertoires, especially CD8, possibly memory cells re-expressing CD45RA. Each distinct alpha or beta sequence counts as one clonotype. No ground truth validated the naive and memory repertoire findings. Diversity fell and Gini index rose from naive through CM, EM, EMRA.

Regarding this clonotype: The antigen remains unidentified.

CD4 T cells were positively selected, then CD8 T cells from the CD4-negative fraction. The V and J genes are TRBV30 and TRBJ1-4; TRBD1 matches at 7 bases. This TCR was recovered from a human donor in good health. Sequenced: naive CD8+ T cells from blood. CDR3 sequence (DNA): TGTGCCTGGAGCGCCGTGGGACAGACAAATGAAAAACTGTTTTTT. It is translated as CAWSAVGQTNEKLFF.